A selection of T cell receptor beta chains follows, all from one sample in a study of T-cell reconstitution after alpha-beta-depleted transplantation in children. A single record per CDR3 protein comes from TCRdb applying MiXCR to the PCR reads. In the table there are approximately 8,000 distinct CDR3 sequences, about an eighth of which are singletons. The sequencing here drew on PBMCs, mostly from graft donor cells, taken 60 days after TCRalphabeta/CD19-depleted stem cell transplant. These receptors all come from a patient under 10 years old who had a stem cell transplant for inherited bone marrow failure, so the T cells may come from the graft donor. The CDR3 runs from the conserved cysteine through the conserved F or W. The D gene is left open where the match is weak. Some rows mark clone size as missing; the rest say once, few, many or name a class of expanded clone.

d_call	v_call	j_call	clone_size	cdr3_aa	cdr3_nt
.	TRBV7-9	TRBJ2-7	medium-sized	CASSPGWGSSYEQYF	TGTGCCAGCAGCCCAGGGTGGGGGAGTTCCTACGAGCAGTACTTC
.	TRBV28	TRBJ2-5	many	CASSSLIETQYF	TGTGCCAGCAGTTCTTTGATCGAGACCCAGTACTTC
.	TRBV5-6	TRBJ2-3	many	CASSLVLSTDTQYF	TGTGCCAGCAGCTTGGTACTGAGCACAGATACGCAGTATTTT
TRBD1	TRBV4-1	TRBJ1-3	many	CASSHPGTGAPWRGNTIYF	TGCGCCAGCAGCCACCCCGGGACAGGGGCTCCCTGGCGTGGAAACACCATATATTTT
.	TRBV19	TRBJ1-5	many	CASSIRGGAQPQHF	TGTGCCAGTAGTATAAGGGGGGGGGCCCAGCCCCAGCATTTT
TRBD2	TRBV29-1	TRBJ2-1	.	CSVGLAGASRASYNEQFF	TGCAGCGTCGGACTAGCGGGAGCAAGCCGGGCGTCCTACAATGAGCAGTTCTTC
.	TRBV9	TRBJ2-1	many	CASTQGGGAYNEQFF	TGTGCCAGCACCCAGGGGGGGGGAGCCTACAATGAGCAGTTCTTC
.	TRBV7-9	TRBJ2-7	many	CASSLGQGTYEQYF	TGTGCCAGCAGCTTAGGCCAGGGTACCTACGAGCAGTACTTC
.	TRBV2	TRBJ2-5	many	CASSGDDEQETQYF	TGTGCCAGCAGTGGGGACGACGAACAAGAGACCCAGTACTTC
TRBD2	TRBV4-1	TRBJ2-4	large	CASSIRTSGKNIQYF	TGCGCCAGCAGCATCCGGACTAGCGGGAAAAACATTCAGTACTTC
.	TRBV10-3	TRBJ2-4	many	CAISEVAKNIQYF	TGTGCCATCAGTGAAGTAGCCAAAAACATTCAGTACTTC
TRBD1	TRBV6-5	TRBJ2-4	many	CASRRTGEDIQYF	TGTGCCAGCAGGCGGACAGGGGAGGACATTCAGTACTTC
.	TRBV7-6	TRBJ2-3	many	CASSRRLVRFWDTQYF	TGTGCCAGCAGCCGCCGACTAGTTAGGTTTTGGGATACGCAGTATTTT
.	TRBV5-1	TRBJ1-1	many	CASSPGPLLNTEAFF	TGCGCCAGCAGCCCCGGACCGCTTTTGAACACTGAAGCTTTCTTT
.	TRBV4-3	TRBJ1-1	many	CASSQDAHTDTEAFF	TGCGCCAGCAGCCAGGATGCACACACGGACACTGAAGCTTTCTTT
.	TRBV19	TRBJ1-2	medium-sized	CAGPSRTAAYGYTF	TGTGCCGGCCCTAGTAGGACGGCGGCTTATGGCTACACCTTC
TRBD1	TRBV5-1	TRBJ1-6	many	CASSLLGQGFGSPLHF	TGCGCCAGCAGCTTGCTGGGACAGGGGTTTGGTTCACCCCTCCACTTT
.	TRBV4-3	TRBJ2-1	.	CASSQGTGGSYNEQFF	TGCGCCAGCAGCCAAGGAACAGGCGGCTCCTACAATGAGCAGTTCTTC
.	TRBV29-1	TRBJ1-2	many	CSVGGRGNYGYTF	TGCAGCGTTGGGGGCAGGGGTAACTATGGCTACACCTTC
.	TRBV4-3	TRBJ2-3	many	CASSQQGDTQYF	TGCGCCAGCAGCCAACAGGGAGATACGCAGTATTTT
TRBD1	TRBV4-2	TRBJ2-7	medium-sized	CASSQEEWQGARHEQYF	TGTGCCAGCAGCCAAGAGGAGTGGCAGGGGGCTAGGCACGAGCAGTACTTC
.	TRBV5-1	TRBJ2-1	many	CASSPYLARSYNEQFF	TGCGCCAGCAGCCCCTACTTAGCCCGTAGCTACAATGAGCAGTTCTTC
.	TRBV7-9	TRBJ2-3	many	CASSLAWSGEGTDTQYF	TGTGCCAGCAGCTTAGCGTGGTCAGGGGAAGGCACAGATACGCAGTATTTT
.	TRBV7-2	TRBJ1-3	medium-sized	CASSLGGDRGNTIYF	TGTGCCAGCAGCTTAGGGGGTGATCGTGGAAACACCATATATTTT
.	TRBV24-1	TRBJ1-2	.	CATSDLDTHGYTF	TGTGCCACCAGTGATCTGGACACCCATGGCTACACCTTC
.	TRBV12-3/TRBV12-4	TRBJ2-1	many	CASSSLPSYNEQFF	TGTGCCAGCAGTTCCCTACCCTCCTACAATGAGCAGTTCTTC
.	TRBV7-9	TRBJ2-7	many	CASSSSSTNYEQYF	TGTGCCAGCAGCTCTAGCTCGACTAACTACGAGCAGTACTTC
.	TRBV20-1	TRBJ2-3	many	CSPRSGFGGTDTQYF	TGCAGTCCCAGGAGTGGTTTTGGGGGGACAGATACGCAGTATTTT
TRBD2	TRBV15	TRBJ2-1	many	CATSIAGSYNEQFF	TGTGCCACCAGCATAGCGGGGTCCTACAATGAGCAGTTCTTC
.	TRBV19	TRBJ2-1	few	CASGRVKQFF	TGTGCCAGCGGACGGGTCAAGCAGTTCTTC
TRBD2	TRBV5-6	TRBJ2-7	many	CASSEPSGSYEQYF	TGTGCCAGCAGCGAGCCTAGCGGCTCCTACGAGCAGTACTTC
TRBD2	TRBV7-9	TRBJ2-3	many	CASSLVLAGGDTQYF	TGTGCCAGCAGCTTAGTTCTAGCGGGGGGGGATACGCAGTATTTT
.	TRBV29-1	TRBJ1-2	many	CSVAGAQGSYGYTF	TGCAGCGTTGCGGGGGCGCAGGGCTCCTATGGCTACACCTTC
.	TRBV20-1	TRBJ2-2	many	CSARFSGNTGELFF	TGCAGTGCTAGATTTAGCGGAAACACCGGGGAGCTGTTTTTT
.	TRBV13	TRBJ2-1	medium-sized	CASSYPGHKKNEQFF	TGTGCCAGCAGCTATCCGGGACATAAAAAGAATGAGCAGTTCTTC
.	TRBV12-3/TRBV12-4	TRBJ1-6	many	CASSWGRGSNSPLHF	TGTGCCAGCAGCTGGGGACGGGGGAGTAATTCACCCCTCCACTTT
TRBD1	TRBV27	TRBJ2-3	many	CASSLSRQGGRPDTQYF	TGTGCCAGCAGTTTATCCCGACAGGGGGGCCGCCCAGATACGCAGTATTTT